This T cell receptor (beta chain) stems from a study of blood T cell repertoires in COVID-19. Measured with immunoSEQ multiplex PCR; TCRdb has only the in-frame clones, and not every one. The table lists 150,000 or so clones, about 79% of them singletons. Germline V gene sequence: CDR1 SGHDN, CDR2 FVKESK. This CDR3 comprises 14 residues. V shed 2 bases, J shed 4 bases, and the junction held 0 bases outside the gene matches. The study recruited people aged about 18 to 95 years across under 25 US areas. Participant-reported clinical history was the basis for cohort assignment. Donors of Cohort 3 who recovered were those that had two negative PCRs, clearance, or symptom resolution.

Sequenced: PBMCs or T cells enriched from blood (not recorded which). The clonotype was recovered from a man between 45 and 60 years old who had recovered from COVID-19. This chain joins TRBV14 and TRBJ2-3; 10 positions match TRBD2. The CDR3 spells CASSQTSGADTQYF. The CDR3 DNA reads TGTGCCAGCAGCCAAACTAGCGGGGCAGATACGCAGTATTTT.